These 6 T cell receptor beta chains originate from one sample sequenced in a study of T-cell reconstitution after alpha-beta-depleted transplantation in children. It was with unique molecular identifiers that the TCRbeta library was prepared. TCRdb reprocessed the PCR reads with MiXCR, giving one entry per CDR3 protein. Of 800,000 to 1,000,000 distinct CDR3 sequences listed, about 30% were seen once; the top ten hold 28%. Sequenced here: PBMCs, mostly from graft donor cells, sampled 360 days after TCRalphabeta/CD19-depleted stem cell transplant. The receptor set was obtained from a boy younger than two who had a stem cell transplant for SCID, so the T cells may come from the graft donor.

This chain uses TRBV12-3 or TRBV12-4 with TRBJ2-1; TRBD2 is a possible D gene (6 bases). With 8 bases removed from V and 7 bases from J, the gap between germline ends came to 9 bases. This CDR3 has 11 residues. The CDR3 here is CASDGGNEQFF. The CDR3 DNA reads as TGTGCCAGCGATGGGGGGAATGAGCAGTTCTTC.

J is TRBJ1-5 and V is TRBV20-1, with D maybe TRBD1 (5 bases). Germline V gives CDR1 DFQATT, CDR2 SNEGSKA (reference sequence). V lost 2 bases and J lost 1, with 12 bases in between. The length of the CDR3 is 15 residues. In DNA form, the CDR3 reads TGCAGTGCTAGATATGGGGGACGGAGCAATCAGCCCCAGCATTTT. This encodes CSARYGGRSNQPQHF.

The sample holds a few counts of this clonotype. This chain connects TRBV6-5 to TRBJ2-1, with TRBD2 matching 11 bases. Germline values: CDR1 MNHEY, CDR2 SVGAGI. The CDR3 is 18 residues long. V was clipped by 0 bases and J by 0 bases; unmatched bases: 4. The CDR3 region has the DNA TGTGCCAGCAGTTACTCAGGACTAGCGGGTTACTCCTACAATGAGCAGTTCTTC. Translating it yields CASSYSGLAGYSYNEQFF.

The chain joins TRBV5-1 to TRBJ2-2; 8 bases agree with TRBD1. CDR3 length equals 16 residues. In germline, CDR1 is SGHRS, CDR2 YFSETQ. V shed 4 bases and J 5 bases; nucleotides not matched to a gene: 10. The CDR3 region is CASSPQGAPATGELFF. CDR3 sequence (DNA): TGCGCCAGCAGCCCCCAGGGGGCCCCGGCGACCGGGGAGCTGTTTTTT.

This clonotype came up many times. The chain uses TRBV13 and TRBJ1-1; a possible D gene is TRBD1 (6 bases). Germline V lookup: CDR1 PRHDT, CDR2 FYEKMQ (reference sequence). This CDR3 spans 16 amino acids. Trimming took 5 bases from V and 0 from J, leaving 16 bases between them. Here the CDR3 DNA reads TGTGCCAGCAGCCCACTAACAGGGTGGGTGAACACTGAAGCTTTCTTT. As protein: CASSPLTGWVNTEAFF.

This clonotype was recorded a few times. The chain employs TRBV20-1 and TRBJ1-2, with 7 bases identical to TRBD1. Germline-derived CDR1 and CDR2 are DFQATT and SNEGSKA (reference sequence). V shed 0 bases, J shed 4 bases, and the junction held 5 bases outside the gene matches. The CDR3 runs to 14 residues. DNA for the CDR3: TGCAGTGCTAGAGACCCCGACAGGGCCTATGGCTACACCTTC. Protein: CSARDPDRAYGYTF.